Reported below is one TCR beta chain. Assay used: immunoSEQ multiplex PCR; TCRdb lists only in-frame clones, some missing. The sample records about 220,000 clones, roughly 80% being singletons. The sample is drawn from a study of blood T cell repertoires in COVID-19. Study-level information: Samples of COVID-19 (acute and convalescent) were obtained from the United States, Italy and Spain.

The V and J ends lost 4 bases and 4 bases, in that order; junction bases with no gene match: 11. Germline CDR1 SGHNT, CDR2 YYREEE (reference sequence). The CDR3 totals 15 residues. This sequence originates from a woman in her thirties who had recovered from COVID-19. Sequencing used peripheral blood. The rearrangement joins TRBV5-4 to TRBJ2-7; 7 positions match TRBD2. CDR3 amino acids: CASSPSGREPYEQYF. In nucleotides, the CDR3 is TGTGCCAGCAGCCCCTCAGGGAGGGAACCTTACGAGCAGTACTTC.